These T cell receptor beta chains were read from a single sample in a study of blood T cell repertoires in COVID-19. Assay used: immunoSEQ multiplex PCR; TCRdb lists only in-frame clones, some missing. The sample lists approximately 100,000 clones, roughly 87% occurring once. Sequenced: peripheral blood. Receptor source: a woman at least 80 years old in a cohort sampled during active COVID-19. The CDR3 runs from the conserved cysteine through the conserved F or W. A D gene is named only where the DNA matches it firmly. Size is omitted from some rows. Given values are once, few, many or a class for expanded clones.

TGTGCCAGCAGTCTATCTAGCGGGGGTACCTACGAGCAGTACTTC	CASSLSSGGTYEQYF	-	TRBV9	TRBJ2-7	TRBD2
TGTGCCTCCCGGCTAGGGGTTAGAAATGAGCAGTTCTTC	CASRLGVRNEQFF	once	TRBV2	TRBJ2-1	-
TGTGCCAGCAGCCAAGAGCGGGCAACTGAAGCTTTCTTT	CASSQERATEAFF	-	TRBV14	TRBJ1-1	-
TGCGCCAGCAGCCGTACAGGGGGGGAGGGCCAGCCCCAGCATTTT	CASSRTGGEGQPQHF	-	TRBV5-1	TRBJ1-5	TRBD1
TGTGCCAGCTCATCCACTGTAGCGGGAGAAGGGACCGGGGAGCTGTTTTTT	CASSSTVAGEGTGELFF	-	TRBV18	TRBJ2-2	TRBD2
TGTGCCAGCAGCAACTCGGGAGAGACCCAGTACTTC	CASSNSGETQYF	-	TRBV11-3	TRBJ2-5	-
TGTGCCAGCAGTGAAGGACAGGGCTCCTACGAGCAGTACTTC	CASSEGQGSYEQYF	-	TRBV6-1	TRBJ2-7	TRBD1
TGTGCTAGTGGTTTGACCGGAGATACGCAGTATTTT	CASGLTGDTQYF	-	TRBV12-5	TRBJ2-3	-
TGTGCCAGCAGTTACTCTAGCGGGAGGATCTCCTACGAGCAGTACTTC	CASSYSSGRISYEQYF	-	TRBV6-2/TRBV6-3	TRBJ2-7	TRBD2
TGTGCCAGCAGCTTAGCAGGGACTAGCGCCCACAATGAGCAGTTCTTC	CASSLAGTSAHNEQFF	-	TRBV7-2	TRBJ2-1	TRBD2
TGTGCCAGCAGAGAGCGGGGATCCTACAATGAGCAGTTCTTC	CASRERGSYNEQFF	-	TRBV6-5	TRBJ2-1	TRBD2
TGTGCTAGTGGTTTGGACTTTTACTACGAGCAGTACTTC	CASGLDFYYEQYF	-	TRBV12-5	TRBJ2-7	-
TGCGCCAGCAGCCAAGATAGGTGGGGGGACACTGAAGCTTTCTTT	CASSQDRWGDTEAFF	-	TRBV4-1	TRBJ1-1	-
TGTGCCAGCAGCCCGGGACAGACCTCGGGGGGCTACACCTTC	CASSPGQTSGGYTF	-	TRBV28	TRBJ1-2	TRBD1
TGTGCCAGCGGATTCAGGGTGTTGGGAGAGACCCAGTACTTC	CASGFRVLGETQYF	-	TRBV5-6	TRBJ2-5	-
TGTGCCAGCAGCAAACGACTAGCGGAGAGAGAGACCCAGTACTTC	CASSKRLAERETQYF	-	TRBV9	TRBJ2-5	TRBD2
TGTGCCAGCAGCTGGGGACAGGGCAACTATGGCTACACCTTC	CASSWGQGNYGYTF	once	TRBV7-2	TRBJ1-2	TRBD1
TGCGCCAGCAGCGGAGGGGAATGGAACACTGAAGCTTTCTTT	CASSGGEWNTEAFF	once	TRBV5-1	TRBJ1-1	-
TGCGCCAGCACCGCGGGGAGAGGGATAAGCGGCTACACCTTC	CASTAGRGISGYTF	-	TRBV5-1	TRBJ1-2	-
TGTGCCAGCAGCACCGGACAGTCCTCTCCTTACAATGAGCAGTTCTTC	CASSTGQSSPYNEQFF	-	TRBV7-2	TRBJ2-1	-
TGCGCCAGCATGGACAACTACGAGCAGTACTTC	CASMDNYEQYF	-	TRBV5-1	TRBJ2-7	-
TGCGCCAGCAGCGGCGGGGGTAGCGGGAGACTCGCGAACGAGCAGTACTTC	CASSGGGSGRLANEQYF	-	TRBV5-1	TRBJ2-7	TRBD2
TGTGCCAGCAGCCGGGACAGCTTCACCGGGGAGCTGTTTTTT	CASSRDSFTGELFF	-	TRBV11-3	TRBJ2-2	TRBD1
TGTGCCATCATGGGACAGGGGGCCGCCGGGGAGCTGTTTTTT	CAIMGQGAAGELFF	-	TRBV10-3	TRBJ2-2	TRBD1
TGTGCCAGCCAGGACAGGGAAGATACGCAGTATTTT	CASQDREDTQYF	-	TRBV6-5	TRBJ2-3	TRBD1
TGTGCCAGTAGTCCTAGCGGGACCTACGAGCAGTACTTC	CASSPSGTYEQYF	-	TRBV19	TRBJ2-7	TRBD2
TGTGCCAGCAGTGCTCGGGGCAGGCTAGCGCAAAATTCACCCCTCCACTTT	CASSARGRLAQNSPLHF	-	TRBV27	TRBJ1-6	-
TGTGCCACCAGTGATCCCCCCAGGGAACAGCAGTACTTC	CATSDPPREQQYF	-	TRBV24-1	TRBJ2-7	-
TGTGCCAGCAGCCCTCCGGGGACTGAAGCTTTCTTT	CASSPPGTEAFF	-	TRBV12-3/TRBV12-4	TRBJ1-1	-
TGTGCCAGCAGTTTGGGCATAGAAGCTTTCTTT	CASSLGIEAFF	-	TRBV12-3/TRBV12-4	TRBJ1-1	-
TGTGCCAGCAGTTTAATCGGGAGTTGGGACACCGGGGAGCTGTTTTTT	CASSLIGSWDTGELFF	-	TRBV27	TRBJ2-2	-
TGTGCCAGCAGCGAACGACAGGGAGCTTCGACCGGGGAGCTGTTTTTT	CASSERQGASTGELFF	-	TRBV9	TRBJ2-2	TRBD1
TGTGCCAGCAGCCACCCCCTGGGGGCCCATGGCTACACCTTC	CASSHPLGAHGYTF	-	TRBV14	TRBJ1-2	-
TGCGCCAGCAGGGAAAGGACTAGCACCGGGGAGCTGTTTTTT	CASRERTSTGELFF	-	TRBV5-1	TRBJ2-2	TRBD2
TGTGCCAGCAGTGTAATGCGGGGGCGGGAGACCCAGTACTTC	CASSVMRGRETQYF	-	TRBV2	TRBJ2-5	-
TGTGCCAGCAGTTCTTCCCCTAGCGGGGGGTACAATGAGCAGTTCTTC	CASSSSPSGGYNEQFF	-	TRBV6-5	TRBJ2-1	TRBD2